This paragraph covers one T cell receptor (beta chain) sequence. Its antigen target is currently unknown. No much larger clone exists at a distance of one base, and base qualities are not known. TCR beta VDJ combination and CDR3 sequence profiling used genomic DNA as the template. An Illumina HiSeq 2000 was used for TCR repertoire sequencing. From the authors' description of their analysis: Repertoire assessment relied on Simpson's diversity index, CDR3 size and DJ length profiles, and TRBV/TRBJ rearrangement plots. The most abundant DNA sequence in the deep sequencing data was taken as the immunodominant clone. CDR3 amino acid sequences were checked for sharing between subjects and were compared against published repertoires and the VDJdb database. In-frame beta chains were kept once TCRdb had trimmed the public reads at Q25 with fastp and called clones with MiXCR. Rows merge per CDR3 protein into single entries with the most common DNA and genes. V and J calls and clone size were set by TCRdb, not the authors. For this sample there are about 200,000 distinct CDR3 sequences; 65% appear just once. The leading ten clones occupy around three fifths of the sample.

This sample was included in a study of CD8+CD57+ T cells in acquired aplastic anemia (dated by TCRdb to 2016 to 2018). General notes on the study: DNA extracted from sorted CD4+ and CD8+ cells had a mean of roughly 3 ug, with a range of about 0.18 to 27.4 ug. CD8+CD57+ expansion was defined as a frequency above the mean frequency observed in healthy subjects. The paper as a whole reports these results and caveats: CD8+ Simpson's diversity did not differ significantly between patients and healthy controls (P=0.060). Around 28 CD8+ CDR3 sequences were found to be shared between patients and controls, but these sequences appeared to be highly expressed in patients and within the immunodominant clones of the patients.

V loses 0 bases, J loses 0 bases, and the germline ends lie 9 bases apart. The CDR3 runs 15 amino acids, cysteine and phenylalanine included. Solely the CDR3 DNA is kept, with 45 bases framed from the first base. For CDR1 and CDR2, the germline V gene (reference sequence) lists DFQATT and SNEGSKA. The patients picked for sequencing were ones in whom flow cytometry had shown an expansion of CD8+CD57+ cells. Every patient had a diagnosis of severe acquired aplastic anemia based on International Study of Aplastic Anemia and Agranulocytosis and Camitta criteria. At the time blood was sampled, none of the patients had received any therapy. In the study, sorted CD4+ and CD8+ blood T cells from patients with severe aplastic anemia and from healthy subjects underwent deep sequencing of TCR repertoires. In the USA, patient enrollment took place under clinicaltrials.gov protocols 00001620, 01623167, 00001397, 00071045, 00081523 and 00961064. Ficoll-Paque density gradient centrifugation was used to isolate peripheral blood mononuclear cells. CD4+ and CD8+ T cells were sorted by FACS or magnetic beads before DNA extraction.

The sequence is built from TRBV20-1 and TRBJ1-5; TRBD1 might be the D gene, on 5 matching bases. The clonotype was recovered from a human donor with aplastic anemia. Sequenced sample: sorted CD4+, CD8+, or CD8+CD57+ T cells (not recorded which) from PBMCs. The CDR3 corresponds to CSARDWGNSNQPQHF. The DNA reads as follows: TGCAGTGCTAGAGATTGGGGCAATAGCAATCAGCCCCAGCATTTT.